The 21 T cell receptor beta chains listed next were all sequenced from one sample in a study of blood T cell repertoires in COVID-19. Using immunoSEQ multiplex PCR, the repertoire was profiled, and TCRdb retains in-frame clones only, with some absent. The profile shows 240,000 or so clones, 75% to 85% of them singletons. The sequencing sample was made of peripheral blood. These receptors originate from a woman aged 55 to 70 with active or convalescent COVID-19.

The V gene is TRBV7-8, the J gene TRBJ1-2, with D possibly matching TRBD1 (5 bases). V shed 4 bases and J shed 0 bases, with 12 bases lying between them. The CDR3 spans 15 residues. The germline V gene has CDR1 SGHVS and CDR2 FQNEAQ. In nucleotides, the CDR3 is TGTGCCAGCAGCTGGGGCGAGACGACTAACTATGGCTACACCTTC. It is translated as CASSWGETTNYGYTF.

This chain joins TRBV3-1 (or the pseudogene TRBV3-2) and TRBJ2-1; maybe TRBD1 (5 bases). The ends were cut back, 4 bases at V and 5 bases at J, with 9 bases in the middle. CDR3 length: 13 residues. Germline V lookup: CDR1 LGHDT, CDR2 YNNKEL (reference sequence). DNA of the CDR3: TGTGCCAGCAGCCTCCGACAGAACAATGAGCAGTTCTTC. Residues: CASSLRQNNEQFF.

The chain combines TRBV7-3 with TRBJ2-2; 8 nucleotides align to TRBD1. This CDR3 is built from 15 residues. Germline CDR1 is SGHTA and CDR2 is FQGTGA. V lost 4 bases, J lost 6 bases, and 7 bases stayed unmatched. The CDR3 DNA reads TGTGCCAGCAGCTCCCGGACAGGGTTTGCCGGGGAGCTGTTTTTT. Amino acid sequence: CASSSRTGFAGELFF.

The genes are TRBV19 and TRBJ2-3; 11 bases agree with TRBD2. V dropped 5 bases and J dropped 6; count of bases not matched to a gene: 7. This CDR3 has 15 amino acids. Looked up from germline, CDR1 is LNHDA and CDR2 is SQIVND (reference sequence). The CDR3 DNA sequence: TGTGCCAGTAGTTCCCTAGCGGGGGGTGGTGATACGCAGTATTTT. Translation gives CASSSLAGGGDTQYF. The full variable domain, completed using reference TRBV19 and TRBJ2-3, is DGGITQSPKYLFRKEGQNVTLSCEQNLNHDAMYWYRQDPGQGLRLIYYSQIVNDFQKGDIAEGYSVSREKKESFPLTVTSAQKNPTAFYLCASSSLAGGGDTQYFGPGTRLTVL.

This clone came up a few times. The V and J genes are TRBV24-1 and TRBJ1-2; 8 nucleotides agree with TRBD1. The junction had 3 bases not matched to a gene; V was cut back by 4 bases and J by 6 bases. Germline V gene sequence: CDR1 KGHDR, CDR2 SFDVKD. The length of the CDR3 is 13 residues. CDR3 bases: TGTGCCACCAGTGAGGGCAGGGGGCATGGCTACACCTTC. It is translated as CATSEGRGHGYTF.

This clone occurred a few times. The chain combines TRBV2 with TRBJ1-1; D is unresolved. V was trimmed by 8 bases and J by 3 bases, leaving 10 bases between them. The V gene's germline CDR1 is SNHLY and CDR2 FYNNEI. This CDR3 has 12 residues. The CDR3 reads CASFGSDTEAFF. CDR3 nucleotide sequence: TGTGCCAGCTTTGGCTCTGACACTGAAGCTTTCTTT.

The rearrangement joins TRBV5-1 to TRBJ1-5; D is possibly TRBD1 (5 bases). CDR3 size: 13 residues. With 4 bases removed from V and 5 bases from J, the gap between germline ends came to 10 bases. Germline CDR1 is SGHRS and CDR2 is YFSETQ. Here the CDR3 DNA reads TGCGCCAGCAGCCCGACGGGGGATCAGCCCCAGCATTTT. It yields the protein CASSPTGDQPQHF.

The chain couples TRBV30 to TRBJ2-5; unclear D gene. The CDR3 runs 13 residues. V lost 3 bases and J lost 5, with 13 bases in between. Germline values: CDR1 GTSNPN, CDR2 SVGIG (reference sequence). As DNA, the CDR3 is TGTGCCTGGAGGCAGTGGGCGACGGAGACCCAGTACTTC. Translated, it gives CAWRQWATETQYF. Looking up the rest from reference TRBV30 and TRBJ2-5 gives the full variable domain: SQTIHQWPATLVQPVGSPLSLECTVEGTSNPNLYWYRQAAGRGLQLLFYSVGIGQISSEVPQNLSASRPQDRQFILSSKKLLLSDSGFYLCAWRQWATETQYFGPGTRLLVL.

The V call is TRBV27, the J call TRBJ1-6; 9 nucleotides match TRBD1. The CDR3 extends over 15 amino acids. Germline CDR1 and CDR2: MNHEY and SMNVEV (reference sequence). With V trimmed by 6 bases and J by 7 bases, 7 bases remained unmatched. The DNA for the CDR3 is TGTGCCAGCAGGCCCGGGACAGGGAGCAATTCACCCCTCCACTTT. This sequence encodes CASRPGTGSNSPLHF.

The V and J genes are TRBV12-3 or TRBV12-4 and TRBJ1-1; no reliable D call. This CDR3 region has 13 residues. V gave up 4 bases and J gave up 11 bases, with 17 bases separating them. Here the CDR3 reads CASSSGIYVAAFF. CDR3 nucleotide sequence: TGTGCCAGCAGTTCCGGTATTTATGTTGCGGCTTTCTTT.

V usage is TRBV7-6 and J usage is TRBJ2-2, with D perhaps matching TRBD1 (6 bases). V dropped 6 bases and J dropped 0 bases, with 11 bases sitting between them. In germline, CDR1 is SGHVS, CDR2 FNYEAQ. The CDR3 sequence is 15 residues long. This CDR3 is CASRPGTSNTGELFF. Here the CDR3 DNA reads TGTGCCAGCAGGCCCGGGACATCGAACACCGGGGAGCTGTTTTTT.

This clone occurred once. The chain recombines TRBV30 with TRBJ1-2, with a tentative D call TRBD1 (6 bases). Trimming took 3 bases from V and 3 from J, leaving 14 bases between them. Germline CDR1 and CDR2: GTSNPN and SVGIG (reference sequence). The CDR3 consists of 14 residues. In nucleotides, the CDR3 is TGTGCCTGGAGCCGGGGGGGCCCCTACTATGGCTACACCTTC. Translated: CAWSRGGPYYGYTF.

This chain connects TRBV29-1 to TRBJ1-1, with 10 bases fitting TRBD1. Germline V gene data show CDR1 as SQVTM and CDR2 as ANQGSEA. V dropped 5 bases and J dropped 3; count of bases not matched to a gene: 6. This CDR3 comprises 14 residues. In DNA, the CDR3 is TGCAGCGTTAAGACAGGGGGCTTGGACACTGAAGCTTTCTTT. Its protein is CSVKTGGLDTEAFF. Filled out from reference TRBV29-1 and TRBJ1-1, the complete variable domain reads SAVISQKPSRDICQRGTSLTIQCQVDSQVTMMFWYRQQPGQSLTLIATANQGSEATYESGFVIDKFPISRPNLTFSTLTVSNMSPEDSSIYLCSVKTGGLDTEAFFGQGTRLTVV.

The rearrangement links TRBV5-1 to TRBJ2-4; perhaps TRBD2 as D (6 bases). CDR1 is SGHRS and CDR2 is YFSETQ in the germline V gene. The CDR3 loop spans 14 amino acids. Trimming removed 7 bases at V and 7 bases at J, with 18 bases between. The DNA of the CDR3 is TGCGCCAGCGCCACGCCAGTTGGGGGGAACATTCAGTACTTC. It is translated as CASATPVGGNIQYF.

The chain joins TRBV5-1 to TRBJ1-2; unclear D gene. The length of the CDR3 is 12 residues. Trimming cost V 7 bases and J 7 bases, with 14 bases left between them. CDR1 is SGHRS and CDR2 is YFSETQ in the germline V gene. CDR3: CASSPGEGGYTF. The DNA for the CDR3 is TGCGCCAGCTCGCCAGGAGAGGGTGGCTACACCTTC.

V is TRBV10-1 and J is TRBJ2-3; weak D call: TRBD2 (5 bases). V lost 6 bases to trimming and J lost 0 bases, with 13 bases between them. Germline values: CDR1 WNHNN, CDR2 SYGVQD (reference sequence). This CDR3 region has 15 residues. CDR3 region: CASSGGGRSTDTQYF. The CDR3 DNA is TGCGCCAGCAGCGGAGGCGGGCGTAGCACAGATACGCAGTATTTT.

This clone was found once. The CDR3: CASRRTGGTEAFF. The CDR3 DNA sequence: TGTGCCAGCAGACGGACAGGGGGCACTGAAGCTTTCTTT. The rearrangement links TRBV2 to TRBJ1-1; 10 bases align to TRBD1. Germline CDR1 and CDR2: SNHLY and FYNNEI. Trimming took 6 bases from V and 4 from J; bases not matched to a gene: 2. The CDR3 is made up of 13 amino acids.

The chain employs TRBV5-5 and TRBJ1-2; possible D gene TRBD1, 6 bases. The CDR3 sequence is 15 residues long. V was pared by 0 bases and J by 4 bases, with 13 bases between. Germline CDR1 and CDR2: SGHKS and YYEKEE (reference sequence). The CDR3 spells CASSLDRQVPYGYTF. The CDR3 DNA reads TGTGCCAGCAGCTTGGACCGACAGGTCCCCTATGGCTACACCTTC. Full variable domain (missing parts from reference TRBV5-5 and TRBJ1-2): DAGVTQSPTHLIKTRGQQVTLRCSPISGHKSVSWYQQVLGQGPQFIFQYYEKEERGRGNFPDRFSARQFPNYSSELNVNALLLGDSALYLCASSLDRQVPYGYTFGSGTRLTVV.

The chain has TRBV6-6 and TRBJ2-5; 8 bases agree with TRBD1. The CDR3 loop spans 14 amino acids. Germline assignment: CDR1 MNHNY and CDR2 SVGAGI (reference sequence). V was clipped by 7 bases and J by 6 bases; unmatched bases: 10. In DNA, the CDR3 is TGTGCCAGCACCAAAGACAGGGGAGTGAAGACCCAGTACTTC. It encodes CASTKDRGVKTQYF.

This chain links TRBV30 with TRBJ1-1; 11 nucleotides line up with TRBD1. J gave up 4 bases and V 5 bases, and 12 bases lay outside the gene matches. The CDR3 runs to 16 residues. Germline V gives CDR1 GTSNPN, CDR2 SVGIG (reference sequence). CDR3 region: CAWSAPGQGVGTEAFF. The CDR3, as DNA: TGTGCCTGGTCGGCACCGGGACAGGGGGTAGGCACTGAAGCTTTCTTT. Together with reference TRBV30 and TRBJ1-1, the CDR3 gives the full variable domain: SQTIHQWPATLVQPVGSPLSLECTVEGTSNPNLYWYRQAAGRGLQLLFYSVGIGQISSEVPQNLSASRPQDRQFILSSKKLLLSDSGFYLCAWSAPGQGVGTEAFFGQGTRLTVV.

This clone was counted between two and nine times. The rearrangement links TRBV4-1 to TRBJ2-1, with 15 bases identical to TRBD2. There are 19 residues in the CDR3. After removal of 4 bases from V and 3 bases from J, the junction contained 10 bases not matched to a gene. In germline, CDR1 is MGHRA, CDR2 YSYEKL. CDR3 in amino acids: CASSRGLAGGQANYNEQFF. The DNA of the CDR3 is TGCGCCAGCAGCCGGGGACTAGCGGGGGGTCAGGCGAACTACAATGAGCAGTTCTTC.